One and the same sample provided the 20 T cell receptor beta chains below, sequenced in a study of blood T cell repertoires in COVID-19. Assay: immunoSEQ multiplex PCR; the TCRdb copy retains only in-frame clones and omits some. The sample shows under 300,000 clones, about nine tenths of them seen only once. The sequenced sample consisted of peripheral blood. The receptors shown here come from a young woman with active or convalescent COVID-19.

The J gene is TRBJ1-5, the V gene TRBV4-3; 7 nucleotides line up with TRBD1. Per germline, CDR1 LGHNA and CDR2 YSLEER. The CDR3 spans 15 residues. V lost 3 bases and J lost 6; bases outside the gene matches: 8. CDR3 nucleotide sequence: TGCGCCAGCAGCCAGTACAGGGGTTATGGTCAGCCCCAGCATTTT. It codes for CASSQYRGYGQPQHF.

The rearrangement uses TRBV7-9 and TRBJ2-1; D is uncertain. This CDR3 has 13 amino acids. V was shortened by 9 bases and J by 0 bases, with 9 bases between the two germline ends. Germline-derived CDR1 and CDR2 are SEHNR and FQNEAQ (reference sequence). The CDR3 DNA reads TGTGCCAGTAAACTTCGCTCCTACAATGAGCAGTTCTTC. This sequence encodes CASKLRSYNEQFF.

This chain joins TRBV9 and TRBJ2-2; 7 bases align to TRBD2. The V segment lost 0 bases and the J segment 6 bases; nucleotides outside the gene matches: 8. The CDR3 loop spans 16 amino acids. Germline V CDR1 and CDR2: SGDLS, YYNGEE. The CDR3 DNA reads as TGTGCCAGCAGCGTAGTCCCCAGCGGGGAGGCCGGGGAGCTGTTTTTT. It is translated as CASSVVPSGEAGELFF.

This clone was detected only once. V is TRBV28 and J is TRBJ1-1; D gene uncertain. V lost 4 bases to trimming and J lost 2 bases, with 11 bases between them. Per germline, CDR1 MDHEN and CDR2 SYDVKM. The CDR3 sequence is 14 residues long. DNA of the CDR3: TGTGCCAGCAGTTCCCCAAGCAAAAACACTGAAGCTTTCTTT. Translation gives CASSSPSKNTEAFF.

The chain recombines TRBV7-2 with TRBJ1-6; no reliable D call. V was clipped by 3 bases and J by 10 bases, with 13 bases between them. This CDR3 comprises 14 residues. The germline gives CDR1 SGHTA, CDR2 FQGNSA. The CDR3 nucleotides are TGTGCCAGCAGCTTCGAAAGAGGGCTGTCACCCCTCCACTTT. Encoded protein: CASSFERGLSPLHF.

This rearrangement joins TRBV4-3 to TRBJ2-7; D gene uncertain. This CDR3 has 13 amino acids. Germline CDR1 LGHNA, CDR2 YSLEER. V gave up 3 bases and J gave up 2 bases, with 8 bases separating them. The CDR3 nucleotides are TGCGCCAGCAGCCAGGGCCGTGCCTACGAGCAGTACTTC. This encodes CASSQGRAYEQYF.

CDR3 amino acids: CAISKGQGATNEKLFF. DNA for the CDR3: TGTGCCATCAGTAAGGGACAGGGAGCAACTAATGAAAAACTGTTTTTT. The chain recombines TRBV10-3 with TRBJ1-4, with 9 bases fitting TRBD1. Losses at the gene ends were 5 bases for V and 0 bases for J; bases not matched to a gene: 4. From germline, CDR1 is ENHRY and CDR2 SYGVKD. The CDR3 is 16 residues long.

CDR3 in DNA: TGTGCCAGCAGTCTTCGTAGTAGCGGGGCAGATACGCAGTATTTT. This codes for CASSLRSSGADTQYF. This chain connects TRBV27 to TRBJ2-3; the match to TRBD2 covers 8 bases. The length of the CDR3 is 15 residues. V dropped 5 bases and J dropped 4; count of bases not matched to a gene: 8. Germline CDR1 and CDR2: MNHEY and SMNVEV (reference sequence).

This clone appeared once. V gene TRBV30 combines with J gene TRBJ1-1; D is uncertain. CDR3 size: 13 residues. With 0 bases removed from V and 1 base from J, the gap between germline ends came to 6 bases. Germline values: CDR1 GTSNPN, CDR2 SVGIG (reference sequence). CDR3 DNA sequence: TGTGCCTGGAGTGTTAGAAGGAACACTGAAGCTTTCTTT. Protein sequence: CAWSVRRNTEAFF.

The V and J genes are TRBV10-3 and TRBJ1-2; 8 bases line up with TRBD1. The CDR3 spans 13 residues. Trimming at V came to 2 bases and at J to 4 bases, leaving 0 bases not matched to a gene. Germline assignment: CDR1 ENHRY and CDR2 SYGVKD. The CDR3 reads CAISEGQGYGYTF. CDR3 bases: TGTGCCATCAGTGAGGGACAGGGCTATGGCTACACCTTC.

The chain is built from TRBV5-1 and TRBJ1-6; 8 bases agree with TRBD1. The CDR3 consists of 15 residues. Germline V gives CDR1 SGHRS, CDR2 YFSETQ. V was clipped by 4 bases and J by 7 bases; unmatched bases: 7. This CDR3 is CASSTGQGSNSPLHF. In DNA, the CDR3 is TGCGCCAGCAGCACCGGACAGGGTTCGAATTCACCCCTCCACTTT. The full variable domain, completed using reference TRBV5-1 and TRBJ1-6, is KAGVTQTPRYLIKTRGQQVTLSCSPISGHRSVSWYQQTPGQGLQFLFEYFSETQRNKGNFPGRFSGRQFSNSRSEMNVSTLELGDSALYLCASSTGQGSNSPLHFGNGTRLTVT.

This clone was seen a single time. This chain joins TRBV6-5 and TRBJ2-3; TRBD2 might be the D (7 bases). Trimming took off 5 bases at V and 7 bases at J, with 16 bases between the two ends. Germline V gives CDR1 MNHEY, CDR2 SVGAGI. The CDR3 is 14 amino acids. CDR3 bases: TGTGCCAGCAGTCCGGCCGGGGGGCTGTATACGCAGTATTTT. It codes for CASSPAGGLYTQYF.

V is TRBV19 and J is TRBJ1-1; D might be TRBD1 (5 bases). Trimming cost V 5 bases and J 0 bases, with 22 bases left between them. In germline, CDR1 is LNHDA, CDR2 SQIVND (reference sequence). The CDR3 sequence is 18 residues long. The CDR3 protein is CASSAGRTELFMNTEAFF. CDR3 DNA sequence: TGTGCCAGTAGTGCGGGACGGACTGAACTCTTCATGAACACTGAAGCTTTCTTT.

The chain is built from TRBV7-2 and TRBJ2-2, with TRBD1 matching over 9 bases. V lost 3 bases to trimming and J lost 6 bases; unmatched junction nucleotides: 5. The CDR3 loop spans 15 amino acids. Germline V CDR1 and CDR2: SGHTA, FQGNSA. Here the CDR3 reads CASSLGQGLSGELFF. The CDR3 DNA sequence: TGTGCCAGCAGCTTGGGACAGGGACTTTCCGGGGAGCTGTTTTTT.

This clone was seen just once. The rearrangement uses TRBV2 and TRBJ1-1, with D possibly matching TRBD1 (5 bases). The V gene's germline CDR1 is SNHLY and CDR2 FYNNEI. This CDR3 comprises 12 residues. Trimming left V 8 bases short and J 1 base short, with 8 bases between. The CDR3 nucleotides are TGTGCCAGCGAGACAGCGAACACTGAAGCTTTCTTT. Amino acids: CASETANTEAFF.

The chain couples TRBV7-9 to TRBJ1-4; 7 bases line up with TRBD1. The V segment lost 5 bases and the J segment 0 bases; nucleotides outside the gene matches: 3. Germline-derived CDR1 and CDR2 are SEHNR and FQNEAQ (reference sequence). This CDR3 spans 15 amino acids. The CDR3 is CASSEGQATNEKLFF. CDR3 coding DNA: TGTGCCAGCAGCGAAGGACAGGCAACTAATGAAAAACTGTTTTTT. Combining the CDR3 with reference TRBV7-9 and TRBJ1-4 gives the whole variable domain DTGVSQNPRHKITKRGQNVTFRCDPISEHNRLYWYRQTLGQGPEFLTYFQNEAQLEKSRLLSDRFSAERPKGSFSTLEIQRTEQGDSAMYLCASSEGQATNEKLFFGSGTQLSVL.

The chain combines TRBV19 with TRBJ2-3; 7 bases fit TRBD2. Trimming took 3 bases from V and 4 from J; bases not matched to a gene: 4. This CDR3 comprises 14 residues. Germline V gene data show CDR1 as LNHDA and CDR2 as SQIVND (reference sequence). CDR3 residues: CASSISAGADTQYF. The CDR3 coding sequence is TGTGCCAGTAGTATTTCCGCGGGGGCAGATACGCAGTATTTT. The entire variable domain, with the rest obtained from reference TRBV19 and TRBJ2-3, is as follows: DGGITQSPKYLFRKEGQNVTLSCEQNLNHDAMYWYRQDPGQGLRLIYYSQIVNDFQKGDIAEGYSVSREKKESFPLTVTSAQKNPTAFYLCASSISAGADTQYFGPGTRLTVL.

The chain has TRBV18 and TRBJ2-7; TRBD1 is a possible D gene (5 bases). The CDR3 totals 14 residues. V was pared by 3 bases and J by 4 bases, with 13 bases between. Germline CDR1 is KGHSH and CDR2 is LQKENI. CDR3 coding DNA: TGTGCCAGCTCACCTGTGGACACCTTTTACGAGCAGTACTTC. Amino acids: CASSPVDTFYEQYF.

CDR3 region: CASSLGYRDRGYGYTF. CDR3 DNA: TGTGCCAGCAGCTTGGGTTACAGGGACAGAGGTTATGGCTACACCTTC. The rearrangement links TRBV5-8 to TRBJ1-2, with 7 nucleotides matching TRBD1. The CDR3 contains 16 residues. J was trimmed by 5 bases and V by 0 bases; bases with no gene match: 10. Looked up from germline, CDR1 is SGHTS and CDR2 is YDEGEE.

The rearrangement joins TRBV5-1 to TRBJ2-3; 11 nucleotides line up with TRBD2. V lost 4 bases, J lost 10 bases, and 8 bases stayed unmatched. The CDR3 consists of 14 residues. From germline, CDR1 is SGHRS and CDR2 YFSETQ. For the CDR3, the DNA is TGCGCCAGCAGCCCGGGACTAGCGGCGGATGCGCAGTATTTT. This translates into CASSPGLAADAQYF.